These 10 T cell receptor beta chains were all obtained from the same sample, sequenced in a study of CD8 T cells in ankylosing spondylitis. Study findings and constraints: One TCR beta motif, made up of about 8 highly homologous variants, appeared characteristic of ankylosing spondylitis blood.

No antigens are known for them. TCRdb re-called the 5' RACE reads with MiXCR, one entry per CDR3 protein. The sample yields about 450,000 distinct CDR3 sequences, roughly 26% seen once. The sample was blood, either unsorted or a sorted T cell fraction (not recorded which). These receptors came from a male donor with ankylosing spondylitis.

This clonotype was counted only a few times. The chain couples TRBV11-2 to TRBJ2-7, with D perhaps matching TRBD2 (6 bases). Germline CDR1 is SGHAT and CDR2 is FQNNGV. The CDR3 totals 16 residues. Trimming cost V 0 bases and J 4 bases, with 16 bases left between them. CDR3 nucleotides: TGTGCCAGCAGCTTAGACAGGACTACCTCTATATACGAGCAGTACGTC. It codes for CASSLDRTTSIYEQYV.

The rearrangement links TRBV12-3 or TRBV12-4 to TRBJ1-1; no clear D. The CDR3 extends over 12 amino acids. V lost 9 bases and J 5 bases, leaving 13 bases between the germline ends. Written as DNA, the CDR3 is TGTGCCAGTTCCACCGACTTTACTGAAGCTTTCTTT. Its translation: CASSTDFTEAFF.

The V gene is TRBV20-1, the J gene TRBJ2-7; the D call may be TRBD1 or TRBD2 (5 bases each). CDR1 is DFQATT, CDR2 SNEGSKA, per germline (reference sequence). V was shortened by 3 bases and J by 1 base, with 13 bases between the two germline ends. The CDR3 consists of 14 residues. CDR3 nucleotide sequence: TGCAGTGCTAGGGGCCGGGACGCGTCCTACGAGCAGTACTTC. Amino acid sequence: CSARGRDASYEQYF.

This clonotype occurred a few times. The rearrangement uses TRBV20-1 and TRBJ2-1, with TRBD1 matching over 10 bases. The CDR3 consists of 14 residues. V trimming: 5 bases; J trimming: 3 bases; junction bases outside the gene matches: 4. The V gene's germline CDR1 is DFQATT and CDR2 SNEGSKA (reference sequence). The CDR3 nucleotides are TGCAGTGCTCTCCGGACAGGGGGCTACAATGAGCAGTTCTTC. It specifies CSALRTGGYNEQFF.

The V call is TRBV12-3 or TRBV12-4, the J call TRBJ1-6; tentative D call: TRBD1 (6 bases). The CDR3 runs to 16 residues. Between the trimmed V and J ends, which lost 7 bases and 4 bases, there was a span of 17 bases. CDR3 sequence: CASTLRGGGYNSPLHF. In nucleotides, the CDR3 is TGTGCCAGCACCCTTCGCGGGGGCGGGTATAATTCACCCCTCCACTTT.

The rearrangement links TRBV9 to TRBJ1-1; D not resolved. The CDR3 totals 13 residues. Deletions cut 2 bases from V and 4 bases from J, with 9 bases between. The germline CDR1 and CDR2 sequences are SGDLS and YYNGEE. CDR3 protein: CASSVHSATEAFF. Here the CDR3 DNA reads TGTGCCAGCAGCGTGCACTCGGCCACTGAAGCTTTCTTT.

This clonotype was seen at least ten times. V gene TRBV14 combines with J gene TRBJ2-1, with D unclear. Trimming shortened V by 3 bases and J by 3 bases, and 12 bases separated the two germline ends. CDR3 length: 15 residues. Germline V gene lookup returns CDR1 SGHDN and CDR2 FVKESK. In DNA, the CDR3 is TGTGCCAGCAGCCAGGAAGGATCCCGCTACAATGAGCAGTTCTTC. It is translated as CASSQEGSRYNEQFF.

The chain is built from TRBV7-9 and TRBJ2-7; possibly TRBD1 for D (7 bases). The CDR3 loop spans 14 amino acids. Germline lookup yields CDR1 SEHNR and CDR2 FQNEAQ (reference sequence). Trimming removed 9 bases at V and 1 base at J, with 16 bases between. The CDR3 protein is CASCQGGFSYEQYF. CDR3 bases: TGTGCCAGTTGTCAGGGGGGTTTTTCCTACGAGCAGTACTTC.

This chain links TRBV7-2 with TRBJ1-2; unclear D gene. V lost 2 bases and J 5 bases, leaving 12 bases between the germline ends. Looked up from germline, CDR1 is SGHTA and CDR2 is FQGNSA. This CDR3 is 14 amino acids long. CDR3 in DNA: TGTGCCAGCAGCTTAAATTTACAGAGTTATGGCTACACCTTC. Its translation is CASSLNLQSYGYTF.

The rearrangement links TRBV2 to TRBJ1-1; 8 bases align to TRBD1. Germline V gene lookup returns CDR1 SNHLY and CDR2 FYNNEI. J was trimmed by 6 bases and V by 8 bases; bases with no gene match: 8. The length of the CDR3 is 13 residues. CDR3: CASAQGANAEAFF. CDR3 nucleotide sequence: TGTGCCAGCGCCCAGGGGGCTAACGCTGAAGCTTTCTTT.